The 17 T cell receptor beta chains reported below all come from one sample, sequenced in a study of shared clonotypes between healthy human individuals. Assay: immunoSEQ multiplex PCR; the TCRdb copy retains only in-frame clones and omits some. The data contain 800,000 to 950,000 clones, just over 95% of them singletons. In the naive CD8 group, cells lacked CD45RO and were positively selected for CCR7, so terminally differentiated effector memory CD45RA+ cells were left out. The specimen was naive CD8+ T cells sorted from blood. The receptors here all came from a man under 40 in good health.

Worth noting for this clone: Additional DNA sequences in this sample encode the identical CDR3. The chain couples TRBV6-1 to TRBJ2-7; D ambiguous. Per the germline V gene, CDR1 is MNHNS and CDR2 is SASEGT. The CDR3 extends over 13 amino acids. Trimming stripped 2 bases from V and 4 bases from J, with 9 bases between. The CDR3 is CASSELGSYEQYF. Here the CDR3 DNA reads TGTGCCAGCAGTGAACTGGGGTCGTACGAGCAGTACTTC.

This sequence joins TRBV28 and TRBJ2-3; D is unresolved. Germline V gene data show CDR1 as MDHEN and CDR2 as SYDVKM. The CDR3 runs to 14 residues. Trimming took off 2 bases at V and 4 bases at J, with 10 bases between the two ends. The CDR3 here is CASSLEERADTQYF. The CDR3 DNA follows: TGTGCCAGCAGTTTAGAGGAGCGAGCAGATACGCAGTATTTT.

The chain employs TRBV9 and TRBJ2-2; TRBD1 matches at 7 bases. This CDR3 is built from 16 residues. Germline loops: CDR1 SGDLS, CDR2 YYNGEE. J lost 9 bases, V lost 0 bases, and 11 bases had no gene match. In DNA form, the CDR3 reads TGTGCCAGCAGCGTAGGAGGAGACAGGGTGGGCCGGGAGCTGTTTTTT. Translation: CASSVGGDRVGRELFF.

CDR3 amino acids: CASSPRPDGQGYEKLFF. Here the CDR3 DNA reads TGTGCCAGCAGCCCCCGCCCTGACGGTCAAGGGTATGAAAAACTGTTTTTT. The chain carries TRBV9 and TRBJ1-4; no clear D. The ends were cut back, 4 bases at V and 6 bases at J, with 22 bases in the middle. The CDR3 covers 17 residues. Germline CDR1 reads SGDLS; CDR2 reads YYNGEE.

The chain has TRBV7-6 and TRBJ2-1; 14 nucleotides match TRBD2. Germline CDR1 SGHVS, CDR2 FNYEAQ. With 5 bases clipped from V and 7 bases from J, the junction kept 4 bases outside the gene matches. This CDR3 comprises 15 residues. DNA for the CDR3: TGTGCCAGCAGCCCGGGGACTAGCGGGAGTAATGAGCAGTTCTTC. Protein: CASSPGTSGSNEQFF.

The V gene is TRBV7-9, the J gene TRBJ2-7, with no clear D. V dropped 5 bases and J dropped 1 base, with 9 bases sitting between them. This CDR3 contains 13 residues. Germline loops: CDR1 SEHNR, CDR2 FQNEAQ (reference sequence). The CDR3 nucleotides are TGTGCCAGCAGCCAGAGTATATCCTACGAGCAGTACTTC. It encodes CASSQSISYEQYF.

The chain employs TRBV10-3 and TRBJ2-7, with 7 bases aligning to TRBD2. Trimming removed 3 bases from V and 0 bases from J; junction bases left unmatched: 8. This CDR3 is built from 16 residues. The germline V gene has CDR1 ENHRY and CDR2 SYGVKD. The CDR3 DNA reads TGTGCCATCAGTGACCTCGGGACTAAGCACTCCTACGAGCAGTACTTC. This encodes CAISDLGTKHSYEQYF.

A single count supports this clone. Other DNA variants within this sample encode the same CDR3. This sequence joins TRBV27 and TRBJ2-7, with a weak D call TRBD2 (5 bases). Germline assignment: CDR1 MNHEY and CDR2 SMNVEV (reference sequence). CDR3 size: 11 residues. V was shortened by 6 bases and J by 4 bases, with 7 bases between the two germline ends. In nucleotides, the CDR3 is TGTGCCAGCAGCCGAGGGTACGAGCAGTACTTC. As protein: CASSRGYEQYF.

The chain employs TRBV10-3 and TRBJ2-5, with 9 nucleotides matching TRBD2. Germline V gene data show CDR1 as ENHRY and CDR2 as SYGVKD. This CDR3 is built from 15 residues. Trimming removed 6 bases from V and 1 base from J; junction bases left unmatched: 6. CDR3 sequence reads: CAIRKREEPQETQYF. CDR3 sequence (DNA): TGTGCCATCAGGAAGCGGGAGGAACCCCAAGAGACCCAGTACTTC.

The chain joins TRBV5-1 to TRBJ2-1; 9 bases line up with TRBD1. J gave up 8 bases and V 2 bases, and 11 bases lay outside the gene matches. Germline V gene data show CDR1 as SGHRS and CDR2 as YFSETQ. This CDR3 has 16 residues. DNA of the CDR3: TGCGCCAGCAGCTTCGTTTTCGGGACAGGGTTAGATGAGCAGTTCTTC. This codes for CASSFVFGTGLDEQFF.

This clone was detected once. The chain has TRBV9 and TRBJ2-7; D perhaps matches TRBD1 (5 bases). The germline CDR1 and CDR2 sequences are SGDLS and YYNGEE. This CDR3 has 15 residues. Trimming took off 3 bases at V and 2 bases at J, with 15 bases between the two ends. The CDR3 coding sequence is TGTGCCAGCAGCGCGATGCCAGGGTTTACCTACGAGCAGTACTTC. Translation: CASSAMPGFTYEQYF.

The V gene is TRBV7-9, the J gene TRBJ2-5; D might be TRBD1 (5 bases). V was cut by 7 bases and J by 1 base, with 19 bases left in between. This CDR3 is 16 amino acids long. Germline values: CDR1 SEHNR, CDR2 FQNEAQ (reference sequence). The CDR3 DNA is TGTGCCAGCACCCTCCTGGTCGACAGCCGCCAAGAGACCCAGTACTTC. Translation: CASTLLVDSRQETQYF.

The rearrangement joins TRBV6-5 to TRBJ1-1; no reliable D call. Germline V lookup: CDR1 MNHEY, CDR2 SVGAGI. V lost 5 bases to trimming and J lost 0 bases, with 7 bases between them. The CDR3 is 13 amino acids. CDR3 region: CASSGAMNTEAFF. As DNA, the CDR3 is TGTGCCAGCAGTGGAGCCATGAACACTGAAGCTTTCTTT.

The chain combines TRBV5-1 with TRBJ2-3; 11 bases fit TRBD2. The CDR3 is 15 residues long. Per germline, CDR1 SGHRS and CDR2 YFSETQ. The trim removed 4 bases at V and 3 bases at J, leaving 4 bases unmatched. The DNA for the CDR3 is TGCGCCAGCAGCGTGGGACTAGCGGAAACAGATACGCAGTATTTT. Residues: CASSVGLAETDTQYF.

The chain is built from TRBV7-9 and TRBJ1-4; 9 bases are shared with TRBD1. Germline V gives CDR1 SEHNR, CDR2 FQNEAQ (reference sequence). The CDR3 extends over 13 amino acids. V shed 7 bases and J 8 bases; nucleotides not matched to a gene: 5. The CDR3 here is CASKTGGGEKLFF. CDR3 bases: TGTGCCAGCAAGACAGGGGGTGGAGAAAAACTGTTTTTT.

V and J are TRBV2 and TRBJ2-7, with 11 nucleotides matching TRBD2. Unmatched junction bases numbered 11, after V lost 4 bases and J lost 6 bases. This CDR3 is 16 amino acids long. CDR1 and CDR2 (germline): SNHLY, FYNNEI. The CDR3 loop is CASSGSTSGSIVEQYF. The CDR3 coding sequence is TGTGCCAGCAGTGGGTCAACTAGCGGGAGTATTGTCGAGCAGTACTTC.

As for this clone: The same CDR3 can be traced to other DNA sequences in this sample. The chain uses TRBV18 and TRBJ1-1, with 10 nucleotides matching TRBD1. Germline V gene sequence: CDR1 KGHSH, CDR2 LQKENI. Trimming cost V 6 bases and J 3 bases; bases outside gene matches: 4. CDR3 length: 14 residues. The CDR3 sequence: CASSLGQGDTEAFF. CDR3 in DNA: TGTGCCAGCTCCCTAGGACAGGGGGACACTGAAGCTTTCTTT.